This T cell receptor beta chain came from a study of blood T cell repertoires in COVID-19. Study background: The study drew acute and convalescent COVID-19 samples from the United States, Italy and Spain. Sources were T cells, B-cell-depleted T cells, or PBMCs; the material itself was cDNA or gDNA.

V was shortened by 8 bases and J by 7 bases, with 17 bases between the two germline ends. From germline, CDR1 is MDHEN and CDR2 SYDVKM. The CDR3 sequence is 13 residues long. In the authors' workflow: Amplification from reference gene primers served as the basis for estimated nucleated cell counts. The repertoire was sequenced with immunoSEQ multiplex PCR; TCRdb's copy has only in-frame clones and lacks some. D and trimming were read from the DNA, whereas the V and J calls and clone size are those reported in that table. Of about 230,000 clones detected, 75% to 90% appear once; the ten largest clones hold about 2.5%.

This clonotype was sampled from a woman in her sixties or seventies with active or convalescent COVID-19. This chain joins TRBV28 and TRBJ1-2; TRBD1 is a possible D gene (5 bases). Sequenced sample: peripheral blood. The CDR3: CASGPGGAVGYTF. The CDR3 region has the DNA TGTGCCAGCGGGCCAGGAGGGGCGGTTGGCTACACCTTC.